This note documents a single TCR beta chain sequence. This table comes from immunoSEQ multiplex PCR, and its TCRdb copy is limited to in-frame clones, with some not included. The profile shows some 58,000 clones, roughly 87% of them singletons. This specimen comes from a study of OX40 agonist ivuxolimab in advanced cancers. About the study: Partial responses, seen in three patients, involved one hepatocellular carcinoma and two cutaneous melanomas.

The TCR was taken from an adult with an advanced solid tumor such as melanoma, head and neck, liver or kidney cancer. Sequences were derived from CD4+ or CD8+ T cells sorted from blood, sampled in a trial of the OX40 agonist ivuxolimab.

CDR3 in DNA: TGTGCCAGCAGTACCGACAGCGGGGAGCTGTTTTTT. It codes for CASSTDSGELFF. The genes are TRBV6-6 and TRBJ2-2, with D perhaps TRBD1 (5 bases). The V end lost 5 bases, the J end lost 7 bases, and 8 bases lay between the germline ends. In germline, CDR1 is MNHNY, CDR2 SVGAGI (reference sequence). CDR3 length equals 12 residues.